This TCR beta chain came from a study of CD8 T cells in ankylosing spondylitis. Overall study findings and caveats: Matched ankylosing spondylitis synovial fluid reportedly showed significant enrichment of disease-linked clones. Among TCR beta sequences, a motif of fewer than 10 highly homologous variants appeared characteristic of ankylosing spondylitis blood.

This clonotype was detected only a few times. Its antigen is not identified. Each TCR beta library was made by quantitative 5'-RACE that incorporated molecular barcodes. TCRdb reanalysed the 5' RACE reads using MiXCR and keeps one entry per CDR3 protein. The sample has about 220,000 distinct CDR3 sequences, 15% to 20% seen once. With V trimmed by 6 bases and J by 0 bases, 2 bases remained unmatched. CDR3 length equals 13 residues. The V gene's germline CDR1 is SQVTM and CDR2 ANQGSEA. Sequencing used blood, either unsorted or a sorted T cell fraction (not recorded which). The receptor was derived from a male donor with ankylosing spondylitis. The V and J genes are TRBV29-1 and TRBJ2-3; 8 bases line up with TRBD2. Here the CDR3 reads CSVPSGSTDTQYF. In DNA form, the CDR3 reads TGCAGCGTACCTAGCGGGAGCACAGATACGCAGTATTTT.